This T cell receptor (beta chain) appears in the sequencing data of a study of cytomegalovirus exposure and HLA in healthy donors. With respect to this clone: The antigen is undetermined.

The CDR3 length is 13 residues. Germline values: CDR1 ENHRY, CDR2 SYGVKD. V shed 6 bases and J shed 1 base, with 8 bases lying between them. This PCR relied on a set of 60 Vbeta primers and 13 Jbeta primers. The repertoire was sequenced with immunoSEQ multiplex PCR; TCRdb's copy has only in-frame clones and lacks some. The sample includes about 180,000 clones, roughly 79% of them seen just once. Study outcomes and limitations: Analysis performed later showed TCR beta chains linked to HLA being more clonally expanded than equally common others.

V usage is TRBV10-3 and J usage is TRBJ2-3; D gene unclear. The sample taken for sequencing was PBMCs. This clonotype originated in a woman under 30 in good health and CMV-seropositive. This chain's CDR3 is CAISLAGTDTQYF. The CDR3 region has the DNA TGTGCCATCAGCCTCGCGGGCACAGATACGCAGTATTTT.